The source of this TCR beta chain is a study of blood T cells in healthy people across ages. Through a sample-barcoded 5' primer and a J-beta primer mix, a second PCR was run for roughly 7 to 11 cycles. A tag from a template-switch adaptor with 12 random nucleotides marked each cDNA molecule. Each CDR3 protein is one row after TCRdb ran MiXCR on the 5' RACE reads. The sample carries about 1,400,000 distinct CDR3 sequences, 40% to 50% recorded once. This clonotype showed up just a few times. CDR3 length: 13 amino acids. Germline V gives CDR1 ENHRY, CDR2 SYGVKD. V lost 5 bases, J lost 5 bases, and 2 bases stayed unmatched.

The TCR originated in a woman aged 18 to 35 in good health. The rearrangement joins TRBV10-3 to TRBJ2-7; 11 positions agree with TRBD2. Material for sequencing was blood. The chain's CDR3 is CAISPSGRNEQYF. The CDR3 DNA reads as TGTGCCATCAGTCCTAGCGGGAGGAACGAGCAGTACTTC.